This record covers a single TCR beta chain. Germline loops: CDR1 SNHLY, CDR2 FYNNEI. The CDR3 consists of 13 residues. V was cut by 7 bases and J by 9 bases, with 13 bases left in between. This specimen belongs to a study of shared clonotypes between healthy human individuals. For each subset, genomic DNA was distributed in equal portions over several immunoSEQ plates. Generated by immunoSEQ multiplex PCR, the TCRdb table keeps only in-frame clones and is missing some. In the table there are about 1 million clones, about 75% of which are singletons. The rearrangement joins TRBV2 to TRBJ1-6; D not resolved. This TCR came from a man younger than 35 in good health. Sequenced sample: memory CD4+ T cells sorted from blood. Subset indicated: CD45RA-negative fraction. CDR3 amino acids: CASTEGVRSPLHF. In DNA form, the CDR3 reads TGTGCCAGCACTGAGGGAGTGCGTTCACCCCTCCACTTT.